This T cell receptor beta chain was documented in a study of cytomegalovirus exposure and HLA in healthy donors. The donors were part of the roughly 120-subject validation cohort, which stood apart from the roughly 670-subject first cohort. Study observations and caveats: The TCR clusters that emerged in the first cohort tended, a later analysis found, to co-occur in the roughly 110 validation repertoires. Cytomegalovirus status was reportedly diagnosed by the classifier with high sensitivity and specificity.

The V gene's germline CDR1 is KGHSH and CDR2 LQKENI. V was clipped by 3 bases and J by 0 bases, with 10 bases between them. CDR3 size: 15 residues. Comments on this clone: Its antigen is undetermined.

TCRdb's table, derived via immunoSEQ multiplex PCR, lists solely in-frame clones and lacks some. This table holds some 120,000 clones, roughly 90% found once. This TCR derives from a woman aged 18 to 35 in good health and CMV-seronegative. Source material: PBMCs. V is TRBV18 and J is TRBJ2-3; TRBD2 is a possible D gene (6 bases). The CDR3 region has the DNA TGTGCCAGCTCACCGACCGGGACTAGCACAGATACGCAGTATTTT. Protein sequence: CASSPTGTSTDTQYF.